Presented here are 28 T cell receptor beta chains from one specimen sequenced in a study of blood T cell repertoires in COVID-19. Repertoires were generated with immunoSEQ multiplex PCR, while TCRdb's copy carries only in-frame clones and drops some. Of more than 300,000 clones in the sample, 88% are singletons; the top ten hold 1.2%. Sequencing used PBMCs or T cells enriched from blood (not recorded which). These receptors all come from a woman in her late teens or twenties who had recovered from COVID-19.

The chain recombines TRBV2 with TRBJ1-1; maybe TRBD1 (6 bases). The CDR3 consists of 15 residues. Trimming took 7 bases from V and 1 from J, leaving 16 bases between them. In germline, CDR1 is SNHLY, CDR2 FYNNEI. This chain's CDR3 is CASNRLGQSNTEAFF. The CDR3 DNA follows: TGTGCCAGCAATAGGTTAGGACAGTCGAACACTGAAGCTTTCTTT.

J is TRBJ2-5 and V is TRBV29-1; the match to TRBD1 covers 9 bases. This CDR3 region has 14 residues. The V and J ends lost 3 bases and 4 bases, in that order; junction bases with no gene match: 6. Germline CDR1 SQVTM, CDR2 ANQGSEA. The chain's CDR3 is CSVDPTGGLETQYF. CDR3 nucleotide sequence: TGCAGCGTTGACCCGACAGGGGGTTTAGAGACCCAGTACTTC.

The J gene is TRBJ2-1, the V gene TRBV10-3, with 9 nucleotides matching TRBD2. The CDR3 is 17 residues long. Germline CDR1 and CDR2: ENHRY and SYGVKD. J was trimmed by 4 bases and V by 4 bases; bases with no gene match: 11. The CDR3 nucleotides are TGTGCCATCAGTGTGGGCAGTCGGAGCGGGGGGTACAATGAGCAGTTCTTC. It codes for CAISVGSRSGGYNEQFF.

The chain links TRBV4-1 to TRBJ2-7; TRBD1 agrees at 7 bases. CDR1 and CDR2 (germline): MGHRA, YSYEKL. J gave up 0 bases and V 2 bases, and 7 bases lay outside the gene matches. The CDR3 is 16 residues long. CDR3 residues: CASSQIPAGGSYEQYF. Here the CDR3 DNA reads TGCGCCAGCAGCCAAATCCCCGCAGGGGGCTCCTACGAGCAGTACTTC.

This clone was detected many times. The chain has TRBV21-1 and TRBJ1-6. TRBV21-1 is noted as a pseudogene. This CDR3 is 13 amino acids long. CDR3: CASSNGTNSPLHF. The CDR3 nucleotides read TGTGCCAGCAGCAACGGTACTAATTCACCCCTCCACTTT.

The CDR3 DNA follows: TGTGCCATCCTGGACATCGAGACTAGCACAGATACGCAGTATTTT. Its translation is CAILDIETSTDTQYF. The chain recombines TRBV7-2 with TRBJ2-3; possibly TRBD1 for D (5 bases). V was clipped by 10 bases and J by 0 bases, with 17 bases between them. The CDR3 has 15 amino acids. From germline, CDR1 is SGHTA and CDR2 FQGNSA.

V usage is TRBV7-3 and J usage is TRBJ1-2, with D possibly matching TRBD1 (5 bases). The CDR3 is made up of 13 amino acids. V lost 5 bases to trimming and J lost 8 bases, with 15 bases between them. CDR1 and CDR2 (germline): SGHTA, FQGTGA. This CDR3 reads CASSIPGGEGYTF. CDR3 in DNA: TGTGCCAGCAGCATTCCGGGAGGGGAAGGCTACACCTTC.

In its sample, this clone was seen once. The rearrangement links TRBV28 to TRBJ2-6; the D gene is possibly TRBD2 (6 bases). Germline V gene sequence: CDR1 MDHEN, CDR2 SYDVKM. Trimming took 3 bases from V and 4 from J, leaving 16 bases between them. This CDR3 has 17 amino acids. The CDR3 DNA sequence: TGTGCCAGCAGTTTTAGGCGGGACGTCTCGGGGGCCAACGTCCTGACTTTC. Translation gives CASSFRRDVSGANVLTF.

The V and J genes are TRBV5-1 and TRBJ2-7; 7 bases agree with TRBD2. The CDR3 spans 13 residues. The germline gives CDR1 SGHRS, CDR2 YFSETQ. After removal of 5 bases from V and 3 bases from J, the junction contained 5 bases not matched to a gene. The CDR3 region has the DNA TGCGCCAGCAGGAGGACTAGGGACTACGAGCAGTACTTC. Translating it yields CASRRTRDYEQYF.

V usage is TRBV7-3 and J usage is TRBJ1-2; possible D gene TRBD1, 6 bases. CDR1 is SGHTA, CDR2 FQGTGA, per germline. V lost 1 base and J lost 8, with 14 bases in between. This CDR3 region has 14 residues. CDR3 nucleotide sequence: TGTGCCAGCAGCTTAAATCCACAGGGCTTAGGCTACACCTTC. Translation: CASSLNPQGLGYTF.

The J gene is TRBJ1-5, the V gene TRBV4-1; unclear D gene. From germline, CDR1 is MGHRA and CDR2 YSYEKL. V lost 4 bases and J 6 bases, leaving 19 bases between the germline ends. This CDR3 contains 16 residues. The DNA for the CDR3 is TGCGCCAGCAGCCCTTCGAGAGGGCAGGAGAGTCAGCCCCAGCATTTT. Protein product: CASSPSRGQESQPQHF.

This rearrangement joins TRBV4-1 to TRBJ2-1; D may be TRBD2 (5 bases). Germline V gene sequence: CDR1 MGHRA, CDR2 YSYEKL. CDR3 length: 15 residues. V lost 4 bases and J lost 9, with 19 bases in between. The DNA for the CDR3 is TGCGCCAGCAGCCTACTCTCAGCGGCCGTCTTTGAGCAGTTCTTC. Its translation: CASSLLSAAVFEQFF.

This clone was observed a single time. The genes are TRBV19 and TRBJ1-3, with unresolved D. The CDR3 runs to 12 residues. The germline gives CDR1 LNHDA, CDR2 SQIVND (reference sequence). The germline V and J ends were trimmed by 4 bases and 4 bases, with 5 bases remaining between them. CDR3 DNA: TGTGCCAGTAGTACCTTAGGAAACACCATATATTTT. Protein sequence: CASSTLGNTIYF.

V usage is TRBV4-1 and J usage is TRBJ2-7; TRBD1 matches 9 bases. With V trimmed by 2 bases and J by 5 bases, 10 bases remained unmatched. Germline lookup yields CDR1 MGHRA and CDR2 YSYEKL. The length of the CDR3 is 16 residues. This CDR3 is CASSQSGGQGVHEQYF. The CDR3 nucleotides are TGCGCCAGCAGCCAATCCGGGGGACAGGGAGTCCACGAGCAGTACTTC.

The chain is built from TRBV3-1 (or the pseudogene TRBV3-2) and TRBJ2-1, with 10 bases lining up with TRBD2. The CDR3 extends over 15 amino acids. CDR1 is LGHDT, CDR2 YNNKEL, per germline (reference sequence). V lost 1 base, J lost 9 bases, and 6 bases stayed unmatched. The CDR3: CASSQGLAGVGEQFF. The CDR3 DNA follows: TGTGCCAGCAGCCAAGGGCTAGCGGGGGTTGGTGAGCAGTTCTTC.

The chain uses TRBV20-1 and TRBJ2-3, with a possible D match to TRBD2 (5 bases). V gave up 3 bases and J gave up 0 bases, with 10 bases separating them. The V gene's germline CDR1 is DFQATT and CDR2 SNEGSKA (reference sequence). The CDR3 extends over 14 amino acids. The CDR3 DNA follows: TGCAGTGCTAGTCAGGAGGCTAGCACAGATACGCAGTATTTT. Residues: CSASQEASTDTQYF.

J is TRBJ1-2 and V is TRBV9, with D perhaps matching TRBD1 (5 bases). The CDR3 covers 15 residues. V lost 0 bases to trimming and J lost 6 bases, with 15 bases between them. Looked up from germline, CDR1 is SGDLS and CDR2 is YYNGEE. Written as DNA, the CDR3 is TGTGCCAGCAGCGTAGAGGGGAGGGTGGGAGATGGCTACACCTTC. Protein product: CASSVEGRVGDGYTF.

The table lists this clone with a few counts. This chain links TRBV30 with TRBJ2-7, with D possibly matching TRBD2 (7 bases). Trimming took off 4 bases at V and 4 bases at J, with 14 bases between the two ends. From germline, CDR1 is GTSNPN and CDR2 SVGIG (reference sequence). CDR3 length: 13 amino acids. DNA of the CDR3: TGTGCCTGGAATTTACGGGGGGCATACGAGCAGTACTTC. Translation: CAWNLRGAYEQYF.

This chain connects TRBV18 to TRBJ1-5; TRBD1 might be the D (5 bases). Germline assignment: CDR1 KGHSH and CDR2 LQKENI. Between the trimmed V and J ends, which lost 6 bases and 7 bases, there was a span of 13 bases. The CDR3 runs to 13 residues. CDR3 DNA sequence: TGTGCCAGCTCCCCTTCGGGGGGACAGCCCCAGCATTTT. This translates into CASSPSGGQPQHF. Full variable domain (remainder filled in from reference TRBV18 and TRBJ1-5): NAGVMQNPRHLVRRRGQEARLRCSPMKGHSHVYWYRQLPEEGLKFMVYLQKENIIDESGMPKERFSAEFPKEGPSILRIQQVVRGDSAAYFCASSPSGGQPQHFGDGTRLSIL.

This rearrangement joins TRBV6-5 to TRBJ1-5, with 7 bases aligning to TRBD1. In germline, CDR1 is MNHEY, CDR2 SVGAGI. V lost 6 bases to trimming and J lost 2 bases; unmatched junction nucleotides: 4. This CDR3 is built from 14 residues. CDR3 coding DNA: TGTGCCAGCAGGCAGGGGGTAGGCAATCAGCCCCAGCATTTT. Encoded protein: CASRQGVGNQPQHF.

The chain joins TRBV10-1 to TRBJ1-2; no clear D gene. Looked up from germline, CDR1 is WNHNN and CDR2 is SYGVQD (reference sequence). The CDR3 consists of 14 residues. The ends were cut back, 6 bases at V and 5 bases at J, with 16 bases in the middle. The chain's CDR3 is CASSLAGGQYGYTF. CDR3 coding DNA: TGCGCCAGCAGCCTGGCGGGCGGCCAATATGGCTACACCTTC.

This chain connects TRBV7-3 to TRBJ2-3; 12 bases agree with TRBD1. The CDR3 length is 19 residues. From germline, CDR1 is SGHTA and CDR2 FQGTGA. J was trimmed by 4 bases and V by 5 bases; bases with no gene match: 16. CDR3 sequence (DNA): TGTGCCAGCAGCACCGGAACCCTCGGGACAGGGGGCTTGGCAGATACGCAGTATTTT. Translating gives CASSTGTLGTGGLADTQYF.

The J gene is TRBJ1-2, the V gene TRBV29-1; TRBD1 is a possible D gene (6 bases). CDR3 size: 14 residues. Germline loops: CDR1 SQVTM, CDR2 ANQGSEA. V was trimmed by 4 bases and J by 5 bases, leaving 17 bases between them. The CDR3 DNA is TGCAGCGTTGGCCGGGGGGCAATAGGTTATGGCTACACCTTC. This translates into CSVGRGAIGYGYTF.

The chain couples TRBV20-1 to TRBJ2-3; 9 bases agree with TRBD2. Unmatched junction bases numbered 10, after V lost 6 bases and J lost 3 bases. The CDR3 extends over 15 amino acids. From germline, CDR1 is DFQATT and CDR2 SNEGSKA (reference sequence). The CDR3 nucleotides read TGCAGTGCGAGTAAGACTAGCGGTGTAACAGATACGCAGTATTTT. Amino acids: CSASKTSGVTDTQYF.

The CDR3 DNA follows: TGCGCCACCCTACAACAGTTCACTCGCAATCAGCCCCAGCATTTT. Amino acids: CATLQQFTRNQPQHF. The genes are TRBV5-1 and TRBJ1-5; no reliable D call. V lost 9 bases to trimming and J lost 2 bases, with 18 bases between them. Germline V gene sequence: CDR1 SGHRS, CDR2 YFSETQ. CDR3 length: 15 amino acids.

The chain employs TRBV30 and TRBJ2-7, with a weak D call TRBD2 (6 bases). This CDR3 is 17 amino acids long. The V end lost 3 bases, the J end lost 3 bases, and 24 bases lay between the germline ends. Germline CDR1 GTSNPN, CDR2 SVGIG (reference sequence). The CDR3 is CAWRSQRVRDDYYEQYF. DNA of the CDR3: TGTGCCTGGAGAAGTCAGAGGGTGCGGGACGACTACTACGAGCAGTACTTC.

This clone was observed a handful of times. The chain is built from TRBV18 and TRBJ1-2, with unresolved D. CDR3 length: 15 amino acids. The V end was cut by 1 base, the J end by 6 bases, with 15 bases between. Looked up from germline, CDR1 is KGHSH and CDR2 is LQKENI. The CDR3 loop reads CASSPRSIPEDGYTF. The DNA for the CDR3 is TGTGCCAGCTCACCACGCTCCATCCCGGAGGATGGCTACACCTTC.

In its sample, this clone was seen once. The same CDR3 also results from other DNA sequences found in this sample. CDR3 nucleotide sequence: TGTGCCTGGAGTGTAGGGGGCGAGACCCAGTACTTC. Protein product: CAWSVGGETQYF. The rearrangement links TRBV30 to TRBJ2-5; TRBD1 aligns across 7 bases. CDR1 GTSNPN and CDR2 SVGIG come from the germline V gene (reference sequence). The CDR3 contains 12 residues. Trimming at V came to 0 bases and at J to 5 bases, leaving 0 bases not matched to a gene.